These 19 T cell receptor beta chains were all obtained from the same sample, sequenced in a study of CD8+ T cells in alopecia areata. The treatment: oral pan-JAK inhibitor, 5-10 mg twice daily. As the sequencing template, cDNA was produced by extracting RNA and reverse transcribing it. The assay was immunoSEQ multiplex PCR, and TCRdb's table has in-frame clones only and misses some. The data show roughly 180,000 clones, around 51% seen once. This specimen was CD8+ T cells sorted from blood, taken around week 54, from a patient treated with tofacitinib. The source of these receptors is a human donor with alopecia areata.

This clone was detected a few times. The J gene is TRBJ2-5, the V gene TRBV29-1; D remains unclear. Trimming removed 2 bases at V and 2 bases at J, with 9 bases between. The length of the CDR3 is 13 residues. Germline V gene lookup returns CDR1 SQVTM and CDR2 ANQGSEA. CDR3 sequence reads: CSVEHRQQETQYF. Here the CDR3 DNA reads TGCAGCGTTGAACATCGGCAGCAAGAGACCCAGTACTTC. Supplemented by reference TRBV29-1 and TRBJ2-5, the full variable domain reads SAVISQKPSRDICQRGTSLTIQCQVDSQVTMMFWYRQQPGQSLTLIATANQGSEATYESGFVIDKFPISRPNLTFSTLTVSNMSPEDSSIYLCSVEHRQQETQYFGPGTRLLVL.

The V call is TRBV7-2, the J call TRBJ2-7; 7 bases agree with TRBD1. V shed 6 bases, J shed 2 bases, and the junction held 7 bases outside the gene matches. This CDR3 contains 14 residues. CDR1 and CDR2 from the germline V gene are SGHTA and FQGNSA. This chain's CDR3 is CASSLPGQPYEQYF. The DNA for the CDR3 is TGTGCCAGCAGTTTACCGGGACAGCCCTACGAGCAGTACTTC.

This chain joins TRBV30 and TRBJ1-3; D gene uncertain. Germline loops: CDR1 GTSNPN, CDR2 SVGIG (reference sequence). Trimming removed 6 bases at V and 2 bases at J, with 8 bases between. This CDR3 has 12 amino acids. The CDR3 reads CACWTTGNTIYF. The CDR3 DNA reads as TGTGCCTGCTGGACTACTGGAAACACCATATATTTT.

This rearrangement joins TRBV27 to TRBJ2-7; TRBD1 agrees at 12 bases. The CDR3 is 15 amino acids. The junction had 6 bases not matched to a gene; V was cut back by 4 bases and J by 5 bases. Germline V gene sequence: CDR1 MNHEY, CDR2 SMNVEV (reference sequence). The CDR3 DNA is TGTGCCAGCAGTTACGGGACAGGGGGCAGGGACGAGCAGTACTTC. This codes for CASSYGTGGRDEQYF.

In DNA, the CDR3 is TGTGCCAGCAGTTTAGCCGGGACAGGGGATCCAGATACGCAGTATTTT. Its protein is CASSLAGTGDPDTQYF. The chain is built from TRBV27 and TRBJ2-3, with 10 bases lining up with TRBD1. Losses at the gene ends were 2 bases for V and 4 bases for J; bases not matched to a gene: 6. Germline-derived CDR1 and CDR2 are MNHEY and SMNVEV (reference sequence). The length of the CDR3 is 16 residues.

This rearrangement joins TRBV15 to TRBJ2-2; D is undetermined. Germline-derived CDR1 and CDR2 are LNHNV and YYDKDF (reference sequence). The CDR3 extends over 13 amino acids. V lost 5 bases, J lost 1 base, and 5 bases lay in between. This CDR3 reads CATSYGNTGELFF. For the CDR3, the DNA is TGTGCCACCAGCTACGGGAACACCGGGGAGCTGTTTTTT.

The chain carries TRBV5-6 and TRBJ1-2, with D unresolved. The germline V and J ends were trimmed by 1 base and 6 bases, with 7 bases remaining between them. The V gene's germline CDR1 is SGHDT and CDR2 YYEEEE. The CDR3 is 12 amino acids. The CDR3 DNA is TGTGCCAGCAGCTTGACTCTGGATGGCTACACCTTC. Translated: CASSLTLDGYTF.

This chain joins TRBV7-6 and TRBJ2-5; D is unresolved. Germline V gene data show CDR1 as SGHVS and CDR2 as FNYEAQ. V lost 1 base, J lost 7 bases, and 4 bases lay in between. CDR3 length: 11 amino acids. This CDR3 is CASSLDPTQYF. In DNA, the CDR3 is TGTGCCAGCAGCTTAGACCCGACCCAGTACTTC.

This chain links TRBV7-2 with TRBJ1-6, with TRBD1 as a possible D gene (6 bases). With 1 base removed from V and 7 bases from J, the gap between germline ends came to 11 bases. The CDR3 totals 15 residues. Per the germline V gene, CDR1 is SGHTA and CDR2 is FQGNSA. The CDR3 loop is CASSLGAGANSPLHF. CDR3 coding DNA: TGTGCCAGCAGCTTAGGTGCAGGGGCCAATTCACCCCTCCACTTT.

The CDR3 protein is CASSWGQNDEQFF. The CDR3 DNA reads TGCGCCAGCAGCTGGGGACAGAACGATGAGCAGTTCTTC. The chain recombines TRBV5-1 with TRBJ2-1; 7 bases match TRBD1. Looked up from germline, CDR1 is SGHRS and CDR2 is YFSETQ. V dropped 3 bases and J dropped 8; count of bases not matched to a gene: 5. The CDR3 contains 13 residues.

In nucleotides, the CDR3 is TGTGCCAGCAGTTCCCTCCCCAGTCAACGGGACACTGAAGCTTTCTTT. Residues: CASSSLPSQRDTEAFF. J is TRBJ1-1 and V is TRBV6-5; D unresolved. This CDR3 spans 16 amino acids. Germline assignment: CDR1 MNHEY and CDR2 SVGAGI. V lost 4 bases to trimming and J lost 3 bases, with 18 bases between them.

For this clone: Within the sample, other DNA sequences also encode this same CDR3. CDR3 residues: CASSYGGNQPQHF. The CDR3 bases are TGTGCCAGCAGTTACGGGGGAAATCAGCCCCAGCATTTT. This rearrangement joins TRBV6-5 to TRBJ1-5, with D perhaps TRBD1 (5 bases). The V end was cut by 2 bases, the J end by 4 bases, with 6 bases between. The CDR3 spans 13 residues. The germline V gene has CDR1 MNHEY and CDR2 SVGAGI.

The V and J genes are TRBV5-1 and TRBJ1-2; no reliable D call. V lost 0 bases and J lost 7, with 22 bases in between. The CDR3 loop spans 17 amino acids. Germline V gene data show CDR1 as SGHRS and CDR2 as YFSETQ. The DNA of the CDR3 is TGCGCCAGCAGCTTGGTCCCCCCCGGCCTGGGGTTACGTGGCTACACCTTC. Its protein product is CASSLVPPGLGLRGYTF.

The rearrangement uses TRBV5-6 and TRBJ2-1; 10 bases are shared with TRBD2. The CDR3 consists of 15 residues. CDR1 and CDR2 from the germline V gene are SGHDT and YYEEEE. The V segment lost 7 bases and the J segment 7 bases; nucleotides outside the gene matches: 11. For the CDR3, the DNA is TGTGCCAGCTCGACTAGCGGGCTTAAGCGGAATGAGCAGTTCTTC. Residues: CASSTSGLKRNEQFF. Drawing the rest from reference TRBV5-6 and TRBJ2-1, the complete variable domain is DAGVTQSPTHLIKTRGQQVTLRCSPKSGHDTVSWYQQALGQGPQFIFQYYEEEERQRGNFPDRFSGHQFPNYSSELNVNALLLGDSALYLCASSTSGLKRNEQFFGPGTRLTVL.

This sequence joins TRBV27 and TRBJ1-4, with D perhaps TRBD1 (6 bases). Trimming removed 4 bases at V and 8 bases at J, with 20 bases between. Germline assignment: CDR1 MNHEY and CDR2 SMNVEV (reference sequence). This CDR3 has 16 amino acids. The CDR3 DNA sequence: TGTGCCAGCAGTTCCCTCCCGGGGGGCAGAGGCGAAAAACTGTTTTTT. Translated: CASSSLPGGRGEKLFF.

This clone was recorded once. The rearrangement joins TRBV13 to TRBJ1-3; maybe TRBD1 (6 bases). In germline, CDR1 is PRHDT, CDR2 FYEKMQ (reference sequence). There are 16 residues in the CDR3. The germline V and J ends were trimmed by 5 bases and 0 bases, with 14 bases remaining between them. For the CDR3, the DNA is TGTGCCAGCAGCATACGGACGGGACACTCTGGAAACACCATATATTTT. Translating gives CASSIRTGHSGNTIYF.

The CDR3 bases are TGCGCCAGCAGCCAAGTGGATAGCACAGATACGCAGTATTTT. Its protein is CASSQVDSTDTQYF. The chain carries TRBV4-1 and TRBJ2-3; no clear D. There are 14 residues in the CDR3. Germline loops: CDR1 MGHRA, CDR2 YSYEKL. The V gene lost 1 base and the J gene lost 0 bases, with 5 bases spanning the gap.

The chain links TRBV18 to TRBJ1-5; D perhaps matches TRBD1 (5 bases). Looked up from germline, CDR1 is KGHSH and CDR2 is LQKENI. CDR3 length: 16 amino acids. V was shortened by 2 bases and J by 6 bases, with 17 bases between the two germline ends. The CDR3 nucleotides read TGTGCCAGCTCACCATCAGACAGCCAGGGAGGTCAGCCCCAGCATTTT. Protein sequence: CASSPSDSQGGQPQHF.

This clone was detected once. The sample has other DNA sequences that encode this CDR3 too. This sequence joins TRBV4-3 and TRBJ2-5; D not certain. V was shortened by 3 bases and J by 5 bases, with 10 bases between the two germline ends. CDR1 is LGHNA, CDR2 YSLEER, per germline. The CDR3 has 13 residues. Here the CDR3 DNA reads TGCGCCAGCAGCCAGGACCCCGAGGAGACCCAGTACTTC. It codes for CASSQDPEETQYF.